What follows are 7 T cell receptor beta chains derived from one specimen sequenced in a study of regulatory T cells in long-lasting Graves disease. Stated time point: persistent/refractory GD, antithyroid drugs over 5 years with positive TRAb. Generation of the TCR library employed RNA extracted from PBMCs. Construction of the TCR beta libraries employed iRepertoire HTBI primers in conjunction with Arm-PCR of CDR3 regions. A single record per CDR3 protein comes from TCRdb applying MiXCR to the multiplex PCR reads. The sample has some 330,000 distinct CDR3 sequences; roughly 25% are singletons. This specimen was peripheral blood mononuclear cells (PBMCs), taken when the disease was refractory, from a patient treated with antithyroid drugs. Every receptor here comes from a woman aged 40 to 50 with Graves disease.

This clonotype was counted at least ten times. J is TRBJ2-5 and V is TRBV2; D ambiguous. With 11 bases removed from V and 2 bases from J, the gap between germline ends came to 15 bases. There are 13 residues in the CDR3. Germline V gene sequence: CDR1 SNHLY, CDR2 FYNNEI. CDR3 protein: CAGLLLRQETQYF. CDR3 bases: TGTGCCGGCCTCCTGTTGCGACAAGAGACCCAGTACTTC.

V usage is TRBV6-2 or TRBV6-3 and J usage is TRBJ2-5; the match to TRBD1 covers 7 bases. The CDR3 extends over 14 amino acids. Germline V CDR1 and CDR2: MNHEY, SVGEGT. After removal of 1 base from V and 5 bases from J, the junction contained 4 bases not matched to a gene. The CDR3 DNA sequence: TGTGCCAGCAGTTACTTAGGGGGCGGTGAGACCCAGTACTTC. It yields the protein CASSYLGGGETQYF.

This clonotype appeared many times. The CDR3: CAISEMSGHGYTF. The CDR3 coding sequence is TGTGCCATCAGTGAGATGTCCGGACATGGCTACACCTTC. The chain links TRBV10-3 to TRBJ1-2, with D unresolved. CDR1 ENHRY and CDR2 SYGVKD come from the germline V gene. This CDR3 region has 13 residues. The V end was cut by 2 bases, the J end by 6 bases, with 10 bases between.

This clonotype was counted at least ten times. CDR3 amino acids: CASKAVNSPLHF. The CDR3, as DNA: TGTGCCAGCAAGGCAGTTAATTCACCCCTCCACTTT. The V and J genes are TRBV12-3 or TRBV12-4 and TRBJ1-6; D is unclear. CDR3 length: 12 residues. The ends were cut back, 7 bases at V and 6 bases at J, with 7 bases in the middle.

In its sample, this clonotype was seen once. The chain joins TRBV5-6 to TRBJ2-2, with TRBD1 identical over 9 bases. Germline loops: CDR1 SGHDT, CDR2 YYEEEE. Unmatched junction bases numbered 6, after V lost 8 bases and J lost 1 base. The CDR3 spans 15 residues. The CDR3 spells CARLGDRENTGELFF. The CDR3 nucleotides are TGTGCCAGACTTGGGGACAGGGAGAACACCGGGGAGCTGTTTTTT. Drawing the rest from reference TRBV5-6 and TRBJ2-2, the complete variable domain is DAGVTQSPTHLIKTRGQQVTLRCSPKSGHDTVSWYQQALGQGPQFIFQYYEEEERQRGNFPDRFSGHQFPNYSSELNVNALLLGDSALYLCARLGDRENTGELFFGEGSRLTVL.

J is TRBJ1-1 and V is TRBV7-9; 7 nucleotides match TRBD1. The germline CDR1 and CDR2 sequences are SEHNR and FQNEAQ (reference sequence). The CDR3 is 15 residues long. Germline trimming cut 1 base from V and 11 bases from J; bases unmatched to any gene: 13. The CDR3 coding sequence is TGTGCCAGCAGCTTAGAGGATGGGACAGTATCCGGCGCTTTCTTT. Translating it yields CASSLEDGTVSGAFF.

V is TRBV28 and J is TRBJ2-7; 10 bases match TRBD2. From germline, CDR1 is MDHEN and CDR2 SYDVKM. The CDR3 loop spans 18 amino acids. V trimming: 2 bases; J trimming: 4 bases; junction bases outside the gene matches: 14. CDR3 in DNA: TGTGCCAGCAGTTTAGACGCTAGCGGGAGATCTGTGTGGTACGAGCAGTACTTC. This encodes CASSLDASGRSVWYEQYF.